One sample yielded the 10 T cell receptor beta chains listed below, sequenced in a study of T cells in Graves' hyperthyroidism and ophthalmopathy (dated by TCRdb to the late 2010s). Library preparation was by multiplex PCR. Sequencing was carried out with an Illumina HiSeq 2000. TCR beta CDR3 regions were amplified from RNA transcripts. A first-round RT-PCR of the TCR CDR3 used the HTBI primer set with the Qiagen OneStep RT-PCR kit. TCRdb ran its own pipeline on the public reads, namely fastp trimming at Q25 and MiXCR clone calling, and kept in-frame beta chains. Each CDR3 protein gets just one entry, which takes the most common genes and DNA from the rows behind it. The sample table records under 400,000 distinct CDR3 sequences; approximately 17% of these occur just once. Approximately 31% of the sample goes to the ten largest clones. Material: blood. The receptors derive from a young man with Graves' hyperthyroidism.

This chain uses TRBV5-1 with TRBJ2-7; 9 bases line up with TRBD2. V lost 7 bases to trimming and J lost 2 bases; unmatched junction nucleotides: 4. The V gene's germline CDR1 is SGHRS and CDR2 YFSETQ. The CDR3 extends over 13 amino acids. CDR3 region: CASAAGGTYEQYF. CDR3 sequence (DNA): TGCGCCAGCGCAGCGGGAGGTACCTACGAGCAGTACTTC.

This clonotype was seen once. The CDR3 loop reads CASSLGIRQTGNTIYF. The CDR3 nucleotides are TGTGCCAGCAGCTTAGGGATTCGGCAAACCGGAAACACCATATATTTT. V gene TRBV7-9 combines with J gene TRBJ1-3, with D unresolved. This CDR3 has 16 residues. Trimming took off 1 base at V and 4 bases at J, with 14 bases between the two ends. The germline CDR1 and CDR2 sequences are SEHNR and FQNEAQ (reference sequence).

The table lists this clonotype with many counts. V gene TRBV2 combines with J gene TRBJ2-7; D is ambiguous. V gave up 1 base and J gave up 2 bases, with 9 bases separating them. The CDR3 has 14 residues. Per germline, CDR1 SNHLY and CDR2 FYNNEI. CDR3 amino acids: CASSEVPLTYEQYF. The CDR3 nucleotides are TGTGCCAGCAGTGAAGTACCCCTTACCTACGAGCAGTACTTC.

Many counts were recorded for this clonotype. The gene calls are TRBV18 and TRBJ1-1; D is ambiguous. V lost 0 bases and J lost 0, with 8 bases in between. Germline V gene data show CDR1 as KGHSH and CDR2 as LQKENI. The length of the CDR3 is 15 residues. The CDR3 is CASSPPVRVNTEAFF. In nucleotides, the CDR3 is TGTGCCAGCTCACCACCTGTGAGGGTGAACACTGAAGCTTTCTTT.

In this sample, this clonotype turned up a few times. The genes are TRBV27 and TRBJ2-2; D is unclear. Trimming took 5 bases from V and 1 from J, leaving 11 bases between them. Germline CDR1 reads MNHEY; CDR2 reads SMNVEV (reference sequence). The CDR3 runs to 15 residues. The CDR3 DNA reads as TGTGCCAGCAGTCAACATCGGCAGAACACCGGGGAGCTGTTTTTT. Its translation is CASSQHRQNTGELFF.

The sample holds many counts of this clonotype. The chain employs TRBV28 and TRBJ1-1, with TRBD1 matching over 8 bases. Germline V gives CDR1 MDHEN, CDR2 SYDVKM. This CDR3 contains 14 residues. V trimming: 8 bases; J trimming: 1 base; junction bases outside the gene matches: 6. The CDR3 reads CASAGGYRNTEAFF. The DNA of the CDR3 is TGTGCCAGCGCAGGGGGCTACCGGAACACTGAAGCTTTCTTT.

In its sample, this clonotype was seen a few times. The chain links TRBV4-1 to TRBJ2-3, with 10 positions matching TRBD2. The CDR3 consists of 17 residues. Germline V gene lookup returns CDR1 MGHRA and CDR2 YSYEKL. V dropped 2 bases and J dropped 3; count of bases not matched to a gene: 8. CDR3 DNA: TGCGCCAGCAGCCAAAGTCCTAGCGGGAGTGTGACAGATACGCAGTATTTT. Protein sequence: CASSQSPSGSVTDTQYF.

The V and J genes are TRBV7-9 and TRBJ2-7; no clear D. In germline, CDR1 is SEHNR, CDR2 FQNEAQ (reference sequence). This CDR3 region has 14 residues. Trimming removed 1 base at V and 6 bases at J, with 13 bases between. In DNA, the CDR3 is TGTGCCAGCAGCTTAGGAGGTCTGGCCCGCGAGCAGTACTTC. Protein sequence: CASSLGGLAREQYF. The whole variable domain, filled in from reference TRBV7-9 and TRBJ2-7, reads DTGVSQNPRHKITKRGQNVTFRCDPISEHNRLYWYRQTLGQGPEFLTYFQNEAQLEKSRLLSDRFSAERPKGSFSTLEIQRTEQGDSAMYLCASSLGGLAREQYFGPGTRLTVT.

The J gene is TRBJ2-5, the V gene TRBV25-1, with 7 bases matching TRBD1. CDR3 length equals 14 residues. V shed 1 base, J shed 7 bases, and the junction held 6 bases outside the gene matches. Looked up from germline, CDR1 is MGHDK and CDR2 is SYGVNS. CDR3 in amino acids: CASSESSAGGTQYF. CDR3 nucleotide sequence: TGTGCCAGCAGTGAATCTTCCGCAGGGGGGACCCAGTACTTC.

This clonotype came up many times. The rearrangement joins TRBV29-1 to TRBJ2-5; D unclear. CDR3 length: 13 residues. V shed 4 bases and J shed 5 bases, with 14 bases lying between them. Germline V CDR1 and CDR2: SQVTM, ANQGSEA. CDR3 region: CSVVGWKEETQYF. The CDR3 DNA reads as TGCAGCGTTGTAGGTTGGAAGGAGGAGACCCAGTACTTC.